The source of this TCR beta chain is a study of blood T cell repertoires in COVID-19. Study overall: Acute and convalescent COVID-19 samples came from the United States, Italy and Spain.

This clone has only one observation. Germline CDR1 is MNHEY and CDR2 is SVGAGI. V lost 5 bases and J 7 bases, leaving 15 bases between the germline ends. CDR3 length equals 13 residues. Under the authors' procedure: Researchers report that nucleated cell counts were estimated from reference gene primer amplification. TCRdb keeps only in-frame clones here, not all; method: immunoSEQ multiplex PCR. Clone size and the V and J calls come from that table; the DNA yielded D and trimming. The repertoire includes tens of thousands of clones, approximately 83% of them detected once, and more than 8.5% sits in the top ten.

V is TRBV6-5 and J is TRBJ2-7; D not resolved. Sequencing input: peripheral blood. This sequence originates from a man aged 45-60 years with COVID-19, enrolled during active disease. The CDR3 is CASSRSPSGEQYF. The CDR3 DNA sequence: TGTGCCAGCAGTAGGAGCCCCTCTGGGGAGCAGTACTTC.